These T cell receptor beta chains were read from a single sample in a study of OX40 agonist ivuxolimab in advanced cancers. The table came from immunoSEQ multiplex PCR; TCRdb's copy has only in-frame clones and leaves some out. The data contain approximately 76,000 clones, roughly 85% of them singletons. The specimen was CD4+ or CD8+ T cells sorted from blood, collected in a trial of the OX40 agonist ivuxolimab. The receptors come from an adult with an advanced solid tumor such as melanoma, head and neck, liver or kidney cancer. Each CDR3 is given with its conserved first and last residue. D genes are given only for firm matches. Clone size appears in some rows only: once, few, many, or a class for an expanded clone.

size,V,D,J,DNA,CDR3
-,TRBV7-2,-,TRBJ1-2,TGTGCCAGCAGCTACGAGGGGTATGGCTACACCTTC,CASSYEGYGYTF
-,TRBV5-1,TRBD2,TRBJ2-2,TGCGCCAGCAGCACAACGACTAGCCCGGGAACCGGGGAGCTGTTTTTT,CASSTTTSPGTGELFF
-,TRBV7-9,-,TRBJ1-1,TGTGCCAGCAGCTTCGCAAAAAACACTGAAGCTTTCTTT,CASSFAKNTEAFF
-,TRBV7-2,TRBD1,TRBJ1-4,TGTGCCAGCAGCTTAGGACAGGGACGGGGGGAAAAACTGTTTTTT,CASSLGQGRGEKLFF
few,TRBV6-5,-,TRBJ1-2,TGTGCCAGCAGTTACGGCAGCTTCTATGGCTACACCTTC,CASSYGSFYGYTF
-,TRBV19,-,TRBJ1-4,TGTGCCAGTAAAAGGGAAGGTGAAAAACTGTTTTTT,CASKREGEKLFF
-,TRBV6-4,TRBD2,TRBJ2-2,TGTGCCAGCAGTGGAGCTAGCGGGGGCCCGAACACCGGGGAGCTGTTTTTT,CASSGASGGPNTGELFF
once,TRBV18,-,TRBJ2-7,TGTGCCAGCTCACCCCAGGGAGCAAACTACGAGCAGTACTTC,CASSPQGANYEQYF
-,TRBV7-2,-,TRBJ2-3,TGTGCCAGCAGCCCTGCGAGGACAGATACGCAGTATTTT,CASSPARTDTQYF
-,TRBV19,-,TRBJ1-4,TGTGCCAGTAACGGACGAATCGGGGGAAAACTGTTTTTT,CASNGRIGGKLFF
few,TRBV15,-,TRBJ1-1,TGTGCCACCGGGGGGGCCGCGAACACTGAAGCTTTCTTT,CATGGAANTEAFF
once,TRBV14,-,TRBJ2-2,TGTGCCAGCAGCCAAGGGACTGCCGCGGGCGGGGAGCTGTTTTTT,CASSQGTAAGGELFF
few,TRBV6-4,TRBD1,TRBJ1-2,TGTGCCAGCAGTGAGGAGGGGGCGTCGGGTGGCTACACCTTC,CASSEEGASGGYTF
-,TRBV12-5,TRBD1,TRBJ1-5,TGTGCTAGTGGTTTGACAGTCTCGGACAGGGGGCTTACTAGCAATCAGCCCCAGCATTTT,CASGLTVSDRGLTSNQPQHF
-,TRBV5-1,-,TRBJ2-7,TGCGCCAGCAGCTTGGCCTTAGGCAGTTCCTACGAGCAGTACTTC,CASSLALGSSYEQYF
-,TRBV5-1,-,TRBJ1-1,TGCGCCAGCAGCGGGACGGTGGACACTGAAGCTTTCTTT,CASSGTVDTEAFF